A single sample gave rise to the 8 T cell receptor beta chains below, sequenced in a study of cytomegalovirus exposure and HLA in healthy donors. Assay: immunoSEQ multiplex PCR; the TCRdb copy retains only in-frame clones and omits some. The sample carries around 250,000 clones, about 92% recorded once. Sequencing was performed on PBMCs. Receptors originate from a woman aged 30 to 39 in good health and CMV-seronegative.

This chain links TRBV7-6 with TRBJ2-7; D unresolved. Germline CDR1 and CDR2: SGHVS and FNYEAQ. The CDR3 contains 14 residues. Deletions cut 1 base from V and 0 bases from J, with 7 bases between. CDR3 in amino acids: CASSLGVNSYEQYF. DNA for the CDR3: TGTGCCAGCAGCTTAGGGGTGAACTCCTACGAGCAGTACTTC.

The chain carries TRBV27 and TRBJ1-4; D may be TRBD1 (6 bases). CDR1 is MNHEY and CDR2 is SMNVEV in the germline V gene (reference sequence). V was cut by 7 bases and J by 4 bases, with 10 bases left in between. CDR3 size: 13 residues. The CDR3 sequence: CASKEGVNEKLFF. In DNA, the CDR3 is TGTGCCAGCAAGGAGGGGGTTAATGAAAAACTGTTTTTT.

The genes are TRBV19 and TRBJ2-7; 10 bases are shared with TRBD1. The J segment lost 5 bases and the V segment lost 5 bases, leaving 6 bases of the junction unmatched. Germline CDR1 and CDR2: LNHDA and SQIVND (reference sequence). This CDR3 region has 14 residues. DNA for the CDR3: TGTGCCAGTAGTGTGGACAGGGGGTTCAACGAGCAGTACTTC. Its translation: CASSVDRGFNEQYF.

The rearrangement joins TRBV6-1 to TRBJ2-1; no definite D call. The germline V and J ends were trimmed by 0 bases and 8 bases, with 5 bases remaining between them. Per germline, CDR1 MNHNS and CDR2 SASEGT. The CDR3 has 12 amino acids. CDR3 in amino acids: CASSEAGYEQFF. The DNA for the CDR3 is TGTGCCAGCAGTGAAGCGGGATATGAGCAGTTCTTC.

The J gene is TRBJ2-6, the V gene TRBV29-1, with D hard to call. Per the germline V gene, CDR1 is SQVTM and CDR2 is ANQGSEA. The CDR3 has 16 amino acids. Trimming took off 0 bases at V and 0 bases at J, with 9 bases between the two ends. The CDR3 is CSVEDWEGSGANVLTF. CDR3 nucleotide sequence: TGCAGCGTTGAAGACTGGGAAGGCTCTGGGGCCAACGTCCTGACTTTC.

As DNA, the CDR3 is TGTGCCAGCAGCTTGGGGGGACTAGGACGTGAGCAGTTCTTC. It specifies CASSLGGLGREQFF. The J gene is TRBJ2-1, the V gene TRBV5-6, with 8 bases identical to TRBD2. The J segment lost 9 bases and the V segment lost 0 bases, leaving 5 bases of the junction unmatched. Per germline, CDR1 SGHDT and CDR2 YYEEEE. The CDR3 is made up of 14 amino acids.

The CDR3 loop is CASSAQGTNYGYTF. CDR3 sequence (DNA): TGTGCCAGCAGTGCCCAGGGGACAAACTATGGCTACACCTTC. The chain couples TRBV28 to TRBJ1-2; possible D gene TRBD1, 6 bases. The CDR3 length is 14 residues. Germline V gene sequence: CDR1 MDHEN, CDR2 SYDVKM. The V end was cut by 5 bases, the J end by 2 bases, with 12 bases between.

The V gene is TRBV6-1, the J gene TRBJ1-4; D gene ambiguous. CDR3 size: 12 residues. Germline CDR1 and CDR2: MNHNS and SASEGT. Trimming took 10 bases from V and 5 from J, leaving 11 bases between them. The CDR3 nucleotides are TGTGCCACCGGCAAGGGAAATGAAAAACTGTTTTTT. It is translated as CATGKGNEKLFF.